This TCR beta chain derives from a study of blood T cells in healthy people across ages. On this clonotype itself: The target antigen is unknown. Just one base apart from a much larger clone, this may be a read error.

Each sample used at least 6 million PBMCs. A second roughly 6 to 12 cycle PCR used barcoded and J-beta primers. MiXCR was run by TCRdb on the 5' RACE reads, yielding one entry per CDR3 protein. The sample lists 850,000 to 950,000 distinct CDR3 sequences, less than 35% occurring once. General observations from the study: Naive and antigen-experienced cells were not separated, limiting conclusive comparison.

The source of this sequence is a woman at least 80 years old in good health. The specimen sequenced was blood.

CDR3 in amino acids: CAIRAGLSSYEQFF. The CDR3, as DNA: TGTGCCATCAGGGCGGGTCTAAGCTCCTACGAGCAGTTCTTC. The chain employs TRBV10-3 and TRBJ2-1; D is perhaps TRBD2 (5 bases). Per the germline V gene, CDR1 is ENHRY and CDR2 is SYGVKD. The CDR3 loop spans 14 amino acids. Trimming removed 6 bases at V and 10 bases at J, with 19 bases between.